These 9 T cell receptor beta chains were sequenced from one sample in a study of resident and recirculating memory T cells in vitiligo. The method was immunoSEQ multiplex PCR; TCRdb's version includes in-frame clones alone and lacks a portion of them. The sample includes 70,000 to 75,000 clones, just over 90% seen only once; the top ten take 4.9%. What was sequenced was blood. The receptors were sampled from a male donor with vitiligo.

The genes are TRBV9 and TRBJ1-1; 8 nucleotides match TRBD1. V gave up 3 bases and J gave up 7 bases; unmatched junction bases: 14. The CDR3 covers 16 residues. Germline V gene data show CDR1 as SGDLS and CDR2 as YYNGEE. DNA for the CDR3: TGTGCCAGCAGCGCGACTCTCGCAGGGGGCGCGCTTGAAGCTTTCTTT. Translated, it gives CASSATLAGGALEAFF.

The chain employs TRBV5-1 and TRBJ2-1; 9 bases fit TRBD2. This CDR3 has 14 amino acids. Germline CDR1 reads SGHRS; CDR2 reads YFSETQ. V trimming: 6 bases; J trimming: 7 bases; junction bases outside the gene matches: 8. In nucleotides, the CDR3 is TGCGCCAGCATGCCCAGCGGGGGGCTGAATGAGCAGTTCTTC. Translation gives CASMPSGGLNEQFF.

The count of this clone is one. This rearrangement joins TRBV6-6 to TRBJ1-1; 8 bases are shared with TRBD1. This CDR3 has 16 residues. Germline V gene sequence: CDR1 MNHNY, CDR2 SVGAGI (reference sequence). The junction had 12 bases not matched to a gene; V was cut back by 4 bases and J by 5 bases. CDR3 loop: CASSSYNRGDGTEAFF. CDR3 bases: TGTGCCAGCAGTTCCTATAACAGGGGGGACGGGACTGAAGCTTTCTTT.

V gene TRBV10-3 combines with J gene TRBJ1-2, with D possibly matching TRBD1 (5 bases). The length of the CDR3 is 15 residues. Per germline, CDR1 ENHRY and CDR2 SYGVKD. Trimming stripped 3 bases from V and 3 bases from J, with 14 bases between. CDR3 sequence (DNA): TGTGCCATCAGTGATAGGGGTGGGGAGGACTATGGCTACACCTTC. Protein sequence: CAISDRGGEDYGYTF.

V and J are TRBV6-4 and TRBJ1-1, with TRBD1 identical over 11 bases. V lost 6 bases and J lost 4; bases outside the gene matches: 4. The germline gives CDR1 MRHNA, CDR2 SNTAGT. The CDR3 extends over 14 amino acids. This CDR3 is CASSSGTGGTEAFF. For the CDR3, the DNA is TGTGCCAGCAGCTCCGGGACAGGGGGCACTGAAGCTTTCTTT.

The V gene is TRBV9, the J gene TRBJ2-3, with 9 positions matching TRBD1. J gave up 0 bases and V 3 bases, and 5 bases lay outside the gene matches. The CDR3 consists of 16 residues. Germline V gene data show CDR1 as SGDLS and CDR2 as YYNGEE. CDR3 residues: CASSAGQGTSTDTQYF. The CDR3 DNA reads TGTGCCAGCAGCGCGGGACAGGGCACTAGCACAGATACGCAGTATTTT.

V is TRBV19 and J is TRBJ2-1; 12 bases fit TRBD2. Germline V gene data show CDR1 as LNHDA and CDR2 as SQIVND (reference sequence). This CDR3 has 16 residues. The J segment lost 7 bases and the V segment lost 5 bases, leaving 9 bases of the junction unmatched. The CDR3 loop is CASSPTGLAGMNEQFF. The DNA for the CDR3 is TGTGCCAGTAGTCCGACCGGACTAGCGGGGATGAATGAGCAGTTCTTC.

The genes are TRBV6-5 and TRBJ2-7, with TRBD1 matching over 10 bases. CDR1 and CDR2 (germline): MNHEY, SVGAGI. The junction had 9 bases not matched to a gene; V was cut back by 8 bases and J by 2 bases. CDR3 length: 15 residues. The CDR3 is CASHTGTGETYEQYF. Written as DNA, the CDR3 is TGTGCCAGCCACACCGGGACAGGGGAAACCTACGAGCAGTACTTC.

The chain recombines TRBV13 with TRBJ1-2; D is undetermined. There are 13 residues in the CDR3. Germline V gives CDR1 PRHDT, CDR2 FYEKMQ (reference sequence). V gave up 5 bases and J gave up 2 bases, with 9 bases separating them. DNA for the CDR3: TGTGCCAGCAGCCCAGGAAGGAACTATGGCTACACCTTC. It translates to CASSPGRNYGYTF.